This TCR beta chain was recorded in a study of T cells in Graves' hyperthyroidism and ophthalmopathy. As to this clonotype: The antigen remains unidentified.

This CDR3 contains 17 residues. The trim removed 0 bases at V and 4 bases at J, leaving 6 bases unmatched. Germline values: CDR1 ENHRY, CDR2 SYGVKD. The study, taken as a whole, reports: Model output signaled ophthalmopathy a median roughly 6.1 months ahead of onset. Ophthalmopathy and stable hyperthyroidism were told apart by a 13 V-J model.

Using around 10 ml of fresh peripheral blood, PBMCs were prepared. RNA transcripts served as the template for amplifying TCR beta CDR3 regions. The TCR CDR3 was amplified in a first-round RT-PCR using the HTBI primer set. One entry per CDR3 protein results from TCRdb running MiXCR on the multiplex PCR reads. Of approximately 430,000 distinct CDR3 sequences in the sample, about 15% were seen once. The sequenced sample consisted of blood. The sequence was collected from a young man with Graves' ophthalmopathy. The gene calls are TRBV10-3 and TRBJ2-1, with 10 nucleotides matching TRBD2. For the CDR3, the DNA is TGTGCCATCAGTGAGTCCGGGAATAGCGGGGGGTACAATGAGCAGTTCTTC. Residues: CAISESGNSGGYNEQFF.